This T cell receptor beta chain appears in the sequencing data of a study of control samples from healthy donors and cancer patients. Clones were read by immunoSEQ multiplex PCR, and TCRdb kept only the in-frame ones, dropping some. Counted here are some 120,000 clones, 70% to 90% occurring once; the ten biggest clones make up 2% to 3%. Deletions cut 4 bases from V and 5 bases from J, with 15 bases between. Germline V gene lookup returns CDR1 SGDLS and CDR2 YYNGEE. The CDR3 totals 14 residues. This chain uses TRBV9 with TRBJ2-5; D is perhaps TRBD2 (5 bases). Input material: blood. This clonotype was obtained from a woman in her 70s in good health. DNA of the CDR3: TGTGCCAGCAGCTCGAGCGGTGGCTTGGAGACCCAGTACTTC. This sequence encodes CASSSSGGLETQYF.